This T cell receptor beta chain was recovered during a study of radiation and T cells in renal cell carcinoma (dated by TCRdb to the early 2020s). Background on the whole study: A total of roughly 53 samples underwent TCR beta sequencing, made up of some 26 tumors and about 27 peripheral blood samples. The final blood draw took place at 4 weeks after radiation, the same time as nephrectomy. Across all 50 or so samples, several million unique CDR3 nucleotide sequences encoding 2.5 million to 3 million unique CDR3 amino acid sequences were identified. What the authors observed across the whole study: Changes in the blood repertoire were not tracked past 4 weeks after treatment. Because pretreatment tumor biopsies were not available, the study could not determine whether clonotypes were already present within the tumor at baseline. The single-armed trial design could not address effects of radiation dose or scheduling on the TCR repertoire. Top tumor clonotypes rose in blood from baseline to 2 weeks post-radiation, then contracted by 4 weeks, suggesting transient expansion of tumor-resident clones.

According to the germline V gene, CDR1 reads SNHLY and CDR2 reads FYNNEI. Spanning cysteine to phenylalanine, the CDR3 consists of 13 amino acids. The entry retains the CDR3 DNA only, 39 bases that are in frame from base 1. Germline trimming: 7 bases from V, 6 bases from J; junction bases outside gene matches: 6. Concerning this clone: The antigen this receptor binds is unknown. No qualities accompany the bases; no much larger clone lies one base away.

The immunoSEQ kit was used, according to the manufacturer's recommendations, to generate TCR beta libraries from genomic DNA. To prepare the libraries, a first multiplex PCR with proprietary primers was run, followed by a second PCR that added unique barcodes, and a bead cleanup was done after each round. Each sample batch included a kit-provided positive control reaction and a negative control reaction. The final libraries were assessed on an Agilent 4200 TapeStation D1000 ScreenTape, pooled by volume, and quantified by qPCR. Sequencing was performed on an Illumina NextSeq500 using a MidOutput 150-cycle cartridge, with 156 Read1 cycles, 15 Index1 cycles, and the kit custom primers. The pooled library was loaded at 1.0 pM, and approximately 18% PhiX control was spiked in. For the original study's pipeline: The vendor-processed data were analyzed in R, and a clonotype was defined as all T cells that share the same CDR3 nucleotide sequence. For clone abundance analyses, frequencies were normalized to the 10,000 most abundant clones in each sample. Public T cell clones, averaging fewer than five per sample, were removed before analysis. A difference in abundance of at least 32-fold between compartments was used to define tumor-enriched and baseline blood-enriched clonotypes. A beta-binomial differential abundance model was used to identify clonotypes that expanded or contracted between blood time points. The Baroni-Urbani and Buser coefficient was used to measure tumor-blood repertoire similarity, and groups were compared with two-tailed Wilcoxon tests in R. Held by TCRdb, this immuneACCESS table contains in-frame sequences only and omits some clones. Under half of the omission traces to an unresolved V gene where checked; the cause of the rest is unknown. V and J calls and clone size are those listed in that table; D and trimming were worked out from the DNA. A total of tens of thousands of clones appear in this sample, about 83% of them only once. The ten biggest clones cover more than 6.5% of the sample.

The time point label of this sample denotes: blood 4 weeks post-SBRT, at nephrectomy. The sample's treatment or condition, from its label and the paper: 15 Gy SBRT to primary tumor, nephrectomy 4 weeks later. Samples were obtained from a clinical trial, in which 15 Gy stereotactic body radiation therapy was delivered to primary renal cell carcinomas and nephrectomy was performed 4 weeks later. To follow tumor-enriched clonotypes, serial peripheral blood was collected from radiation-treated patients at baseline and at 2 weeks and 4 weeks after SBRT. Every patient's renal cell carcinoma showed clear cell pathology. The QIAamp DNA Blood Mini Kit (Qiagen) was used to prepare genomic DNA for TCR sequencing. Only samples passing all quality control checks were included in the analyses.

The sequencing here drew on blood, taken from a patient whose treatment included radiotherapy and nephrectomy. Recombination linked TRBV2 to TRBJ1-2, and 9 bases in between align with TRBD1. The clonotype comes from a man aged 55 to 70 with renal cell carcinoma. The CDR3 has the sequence CASKEWTGDGYTF. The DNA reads TGTGCCAGCAAGGAGTGGACAGGGGATGGCTACACCTTC.